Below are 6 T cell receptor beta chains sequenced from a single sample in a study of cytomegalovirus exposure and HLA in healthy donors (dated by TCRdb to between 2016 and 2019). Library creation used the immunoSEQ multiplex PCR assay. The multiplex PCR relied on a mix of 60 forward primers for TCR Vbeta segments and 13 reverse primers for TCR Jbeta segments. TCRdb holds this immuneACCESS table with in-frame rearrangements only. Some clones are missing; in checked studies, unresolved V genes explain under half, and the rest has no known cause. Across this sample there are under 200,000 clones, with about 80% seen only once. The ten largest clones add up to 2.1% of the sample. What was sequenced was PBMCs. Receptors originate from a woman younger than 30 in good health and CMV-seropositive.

CDR3 sequence: CASRQSGQGANEQFF. In DNA form, the CDR3 reads TGTGCCAGCAGACAAAGTGGACAGGGGGCAAATGAGCAGTTCTTC. V and J are TRBV7-9 and TRBJ2-1; TRBD1 aligns across 11 bases. The CDR3 has 15 residues. Trimming cost V 6 bases and J 7 bases; bases outside gene matches: 8. Germline loops: CDR1 SEHNR, CDR2 FQNEAQ (reference sequence).

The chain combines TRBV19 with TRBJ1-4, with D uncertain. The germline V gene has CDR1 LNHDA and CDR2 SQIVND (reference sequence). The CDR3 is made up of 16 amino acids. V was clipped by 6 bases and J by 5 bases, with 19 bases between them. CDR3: CASSGPPGLGNEKLFF. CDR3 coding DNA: TGTGCCAGTAGCGGTCCTCCGGGATTAGGGAATGAAAAACTGTTTTTT.

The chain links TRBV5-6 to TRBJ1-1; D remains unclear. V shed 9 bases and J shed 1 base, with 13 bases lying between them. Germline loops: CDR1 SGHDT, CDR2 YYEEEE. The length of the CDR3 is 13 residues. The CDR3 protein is CATTLAGNTEAFF. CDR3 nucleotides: TGTGCCACGACCCTAGCAGGGAACACTGAAGCTTTCTTT.

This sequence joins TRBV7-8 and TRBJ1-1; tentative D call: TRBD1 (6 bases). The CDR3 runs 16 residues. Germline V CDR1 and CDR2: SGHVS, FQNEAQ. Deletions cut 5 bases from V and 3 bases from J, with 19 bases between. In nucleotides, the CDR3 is TGTGCCAGCAGCCCGACCCTCCTTACAGGGCACACTGAAGCTTTCTTT. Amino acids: CASSPTLLTGHTEAFF.

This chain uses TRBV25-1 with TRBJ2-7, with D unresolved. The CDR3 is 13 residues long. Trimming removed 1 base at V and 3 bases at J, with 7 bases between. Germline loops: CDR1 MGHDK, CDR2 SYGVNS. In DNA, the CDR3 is TGTGCCAGCAGTGAATCTCACCACTACGAGCAGTACGTC. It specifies CASSESHHYEQYV.

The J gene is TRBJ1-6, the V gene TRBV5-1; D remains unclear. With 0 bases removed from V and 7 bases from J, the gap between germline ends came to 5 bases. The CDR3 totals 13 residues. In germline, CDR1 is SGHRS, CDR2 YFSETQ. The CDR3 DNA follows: TGCGCCAGCAGCTTGGCCGTAAATTCACCCCTCCACTTT. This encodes CASSLAVNSPLHF.